The 7 T cell receptor beta chains below were found in one sample sequenced in a study of shared clonotypes between healthy human individuals. Produced via immunoSEQ multiplex PCR; TCRdb's table is partial and in-frame only. This table holds around 1.9 million clones, approximately 94% found once. Positive CCR7 selection of CD45RO-negative cells yielded the naive CD8 cells, and terminally differentiated effector memory CD45RA+ cells were excluded. Sequencing used naive CD8+ T cells from PBMCs. The receptors here all came from a man aged 18 to 29 in good health. Some clones in this sample may be carry-over from other donors' samples.

This rearrangement joins TRBV27 to TRBJ2-7; D is possibly TRBD1 (5 bases). Trimming removed 0 bases at V and 3 bases at J, with 9 bases between. This CDR3 contains 14 residues. Germline assignment: CDR1 MNHEY and CDR2 SMNVEV (reference sequence). For the CDR3, the DNA is TGTGCCAGCAGTTTATCGGCAGGGCTCTACGAGCAGTACTTC. Amino acids: CASSLSAGLYEQYF.

This clone came up once. The V and J genes are TRBV7-9 and TRBJ1-2, with a possible D match to TRBD1 (5 bases). Germline CDR1 is SEHNR and CDR2 is FQNEAQ (reference sequence). The ends were cut back, 3 bases at V and 4 bases at J, with 18 bases in the middle. CDR3 size: 16 residues. This chain's CDR3 is CASSFLARGAGYGYTF. The CDR3 DNA follows: TGTGCCAGCAGCTTCTTGGCACGGGGCGCGGGCTATGGCTACACCTTC.

The chain links TRBV6-4 to TRBJ2-3, with D hard to call. This CDR3 region has 15 residues. Germline-derived CDR1 and CDR2 are MRHNA and SNTAGT. V lost 3 bases, J lost 2 bases, and 12 bases lay in between. The CDR3 nucleotides are TGTGCCAGCAGTGAAGGTAACAGTTTCACAGATACGCAGTATTTT. It codes for CASSEGNSFTDTQYF.

With regard to this clone: The junction does not match germline at one end; this may be a read error. This chain uses TRBV19 with TRBJ1-1; D is perhaps TRBD1 (5 bases). The CDR3 runs to 12 residues. From germline, CDR1 is LNHDA and CDR2 SQIVND (reference sequence). This CDR3 is CASSLPGADSLW. For the CDR3, the DNA is TGTGCCAGTAGCCTCCCCGGGGCAGACTCACTCTGG. The full variable domain, completed using reference TRBV19 and TRBJ1-1, is DGGITQSPKYLFRKEGQNVTLSCEQNLNHDAMYWYRQDPGQGLRLIYYSQIVNDFQKGDIAEGYSVSREKKESFPLTVTSAQKNPTAFYLCASSLPGADSLWGQGTRLTVV.

The chain carries TRBV7-2 and TRBJ1-2; a weak D match, TRBD1 (5 bases). CDR1 and CDR2 (germline): SGHTA, FQGNSA. CDR3 length: 13 amino acids. The ends were cut back, 4 bases at V and 7 bases at J, with 13 bases in the middle. The CDR3: CASSSIRGAGYTF. The CDR3, as DNA: TGTGCCAGCAGCTCGATCCGGGGCGCTGGCTACACCTTC. Based on the CDR3 plus reference TRBV7-2 and TRBJ1-2, the full variable domain is GAGVSQSPSNKVTEKGKDVELRCDPISGHTALYWYRQSLGQGLEFLIYFQGNSAPDKSGLPSDRFSAERTGGSVSTLTIQRTQQEDSAVYLCASSSIRGAGYTFGSGTRLTVV.

The chain uses TRBV27 and TRBJ2-7; no definite D call. The CDR3 is 13 amino acids. Germline V gives CDR1 MNHEY, CDR2 SMNVEV (reference sequence). The V end lost 2 bases, the J end lost 4 bases, and 9 bases lay between the germline ends. The CDR3 region is CASSLALTYEQYF. In DNA, the CDR3 is TGTGCCAGCAGTTTAGCCCTAACTTACGAGCAGTACTTC.

Worth noting for this clone: The sample contains more than one DNA sequence encoding this CDR3. This chain links TRBV9 with TRBJ1-1, with 8 bases aligning to TRBD1. Germline lookup yields CDR1 SGDLS and CDR2 YYNGEE. There are 15 residues in the CDR3. The V gene end was trimmed by 4 bases and the J gene end by 0 bases; junction bases not matched to a gene: 5. The CDR3 DNA reads TGTGCCAGCAGCTCACGGACAGGGATGAACACTGAAGCTTTCTTT. Its translation: CASSSRTGMNTEAFF.